Listed here are 16 T cell receptor beta chains from one sample, sequenced in a study of blood T cell repertoires in COVID-19. The repertoire was sequenced with immunoSEQ multiplex PCR; TCRdb's copy has only in-frame clones and lacks some. The sample records about 79,000 clones, roughly 90% being singletons. Specimen: peripheral blood. These receptors came from a man in his fifties with active COVID-19.

This chain connects TRBV27 to TRBJ1-2; D remains ambiguous. V was cut by 8 bases and J by 2 bases, with 9 bases left in between. The germline V gene encodes CDR1 MNHEY and CDR2 SMNVEV (reference sequence). CDR3 size: 12 residues. The CDR3 reads CASRAGNYGYTF. CDR3 sequence (DNA): TGTGCCAGCCGGGCGGGAAACTATGGCTACACCTTC.

As concerns this clone: At one end the junction does not follow the germline gene, possibly because of a read error. The gene calls are TRBV27 and TRBJ2-1, with 7 positions matching TRBD2. The V gene's germline CDR1 is MNHEY and CDR2 SMNVEV (reference sequence). The CDR3 consists of 15 residues. CDR3 region: CASSLLGRDYHEQFF. In DNA, the CDR3 is TGTGCCAGCAGTTTATTGGGCAGGGACTACCATGAGCAGTTCTTC.

The CDR3 DNA is TGTGCCAGCAGCCAACAGACCGGGACAGGATACAATCAGCCCCAGCATTTT. Translation gives CASSQQTGTGYNQPQHF. V and J are TRBV3-1 (or the pseudogene TRBV3-2) and TRBJ1-5, with 8 positions matching TRBD1. V shed 2 bases, J shed 3 bases, and the junction held 9 bases outside the gene matches. This CDR3 contains 17 residues. Germline CDR1 LGHDT, CDR2 YNNKEL (reference sequence).

The chain has TRBV3-1 (or the pseudogene TRBV3-2) and TRBJ1-2; 11 positions agree with TRBD1. The J segment lost 3 bases and the V segment lost 3 bases, leaving 3 bases of the junction unmatched. Looked up from germline, CDR1 is LGHDT and CDR2 is YNNKEL (reference sequence). The CDR3 runs to 15 residues. The CDR3 here is CASSHRDRGDYGYTF. CDR3 DNA sequence: TGTGCCAGCAGCCACAGGGACAGGGGGGACTATGGCTACACCTTC.

J is TRBJ2-3 and V is TRBV5-6, with D perhaps matching TRBD1 (5 bases). The CDR3 sequence is 14 residues long. CDR1 is SGHDT, CDR2 YYEEEE, per germline. V lost 4 bases to trimming and J lost 4 bases, with 13 bases between them. The CDR3 loop reads CASSRPDTPDTQYF. The CDR3 DNA follows: TGTGCCAGCAGCCGACCGGACACCCCAGATACGCAGTATTTT.

CDR3 loop: CASAGHFFFEDTYNSPLHF. The CDR3 nucleotides are TGTGCCAGCGCAGGACACTTTTTTTTTGAGGATACTTATAATTCACCCCTCCACTTT. The chain links TRBV28 to TRBJ1-6; D possibly corresponds to TRBD1 (5 bases). V shed 8 bases and J shed 4 bases, with 27 bases lying between them. CDR1 and CDR2 from the germline V gene are MDHEN and SYDVKM. This CDR3 spans 19 amino acids.

This chain uses TRBV29-1 with TRBJ2-7, with unresolved D. This CDR3 contains 13 residues. V lost 3 bases, J lost 0 bases, and 9 bases lay in between. Germline CDR1 reads SQVTM; CDR2 reads ANQGSEA. The CDR3 DNA follows: TGCAGCGTTGAGACGGAGAGCTCCTACGAGCAGTACTTC. Translating it yields CSVETESSYEQYF.

The chain links TRBV7-9 to TRBJ2-7; a weak D match, TRBD2 (7 bases). V lost 5 bases and J lost 6, with 17 bases in between. Per the germline V gene, CDR1 is SEHNR and CDR2 is FQNEAQ (reference sequence). The CDR3 consists of 14 residues. CDR3 coding DNA: TGTGCCAGCAGCCCGTGGGGGGGCCCACGCGAGCAGTACTTC. It encodes CASSPWGGPREQYF. The full variable domain, rest sourced from reference TRBV7-9 and TRBJ2-7, is DTGVSQNPRHKITKRGQNVTFRCDPISEHNRLYWYRQTLGQGPEFLTYFQNEAQLEKSRLLSDRFSAERPKGSFSTLEIQRTEQGDSAMYLCASSPWGGPREQYFGPGTRLTVT.

In DNA, the CDR3 is TGTGCCAGCAGCTTACGGGACAGCTCCTACAATGAGCAGTTCTTC. This codes for CASSLRDSSYNEQFF. The V call is TRBV7-9, the J call TRBJ2-1; 7 positions match TRBD1. The J segment lost 0 bases and the V segment lost 2 bases, leaving 1 base of the junction unmatched. The CDR3 consists of 15 residues. Germline values: CDR1 SEHNR, CDR2 FQNEAQ (reference sequence). Combining the CDR3 with reference TRBV7-9 and TRBJ2-1 gives the whole variable domain DTGVSQNPRHKITKRGQNVTFRCDPISEHNRLYWYRQTLGQGPEFLTYFQNEAQLEKSRLLSDRFSAERPKGSFSTLEIQRTEQGDSAMYLCASSLRDSSYNEQFFGPGTRLTVL.

The V and J genes are TRBV5-6 and TRBJ2-2; tentative D call: TRBD2 (6 bases). Germline values: CDR1 SGHDT, CDR2 YYEEEE. V dropped 6 bases and J dropped 8 bases, with 20 bases sitting between them. This CDR3 contains 15 residues. The DNA for the CDR3 is TGTGCCAGCACACCAGATGGGGGACTCACTGGGGAGCTGTTTTTT. Protein: CASTPDGGLTGELFF. The full variable domain, its missing parts supplied by reference TRBV5-6 and TRBJ2-2, is DAGVTQSPTHLIKTRGQQVTLRCSPKSGHDTVSWYQQALGQGPQFIFQYYEEEERQRGNFPDRFSGHQFPNYSSELNVNALLLGDSALYLCASTPDGGLTGELFFGEGSRLTVL.

The rearrangement links TRBV20-1 to TRBJ2-3; the match to TRBD2 covers 15 bases. The germline V gene has CDR1 DFQATT and CDR2 SNEGSKA (reference sequence). Germline trimming cut 3 bases from V and 3 bases from J; bases unmatched to any gene: 1. The CDR3 totals 15 residues. The CDR3 DNA is TGCAGTGCTAGTGGGACTAGCGGGAGGACAGATACGCAGTATTTT. It is translated as CSASGTSGRTDTQYF.

V usage is TRBV18 and J usage is TRBJ2-2, with 7 bases aligning to TRBD1. The length of the CDR3 is 15 residues. Per the germline V gene, CDR1 is KGHSH and CDR2 is LQKENI. J lost 4 bases, V lost 3 bases, and 5 bases had no gene match. CDR3 region: CASSPQTGSTGELFF. Here the CDR3 DNA reads TGTGCCAGCTCACCGCAGACAGGGAGCACCGGGGAGCTGTTTTTT.

This sequence joins TRBV18 and TRBJ1-2; D perhaps matches TRBD1 (5 bases). CDR3 length: 13 amino acids. V was pared by 2 bases and J by 2 bases, with 6 bases between. Germline V gene lookup returns CDR1 KGHSH and CDR2 LQKENI. CDR3 nucleotides: TGTGCCAGCTCACCATCAGGGAACTATGGCTACACCTTC. Translated: CASSPSGNYGYTF.

The chain carries TRBV2 and TRBJ1-2, with a possible D match to TRBD1 (5 bases). The CDR3 is 12 amino acids. V lost 2 bases and J lost 4, with 5 bases in between. Germline CDR1 reads SNHLY; CDR2 reads FYNNEI. The CDR3 sequence is CASSEQGYGYTF. CDR3 in DNA: TGTGCCAGCAGTGAACAGGGCTATGGCTACACCTTC.

The rearrangement joins TRBV7-2 to TRBJ2-5, with TRBD1 matching 10 bases. The length of the CDR3 is 14 residues. V shed 8 bases, J shed 5 bases, and the junction held 8 bases outside the gene matches. Germline loops: CDR1 SGHTA, CDR2 FQGNSA. This CDR3 is CASVKTGGPETQYF. In DNA form, the CDR3 reads TGTGCCAGCGTGAAGACAGGGGGCCCGGAGACCCAGTACTTC.

The CDR3: CASSQWLNTEAFF. The DNA for the CDR3 is TGCGCCAGCAGCCAATGGCTGAACACTGAAGCTTTCTTT. The chain combines TRBV4-1 with TRBJ1-1; D gene unclear. The germline V gene encodes CDR1 MGHRA and CDR2 YSYEKL. The CDR3 extends over 13 amino acids. Trimming pared 2 bases from V and 0 bases from J, leaving 4 bases between.